Below are 15 T cell receptor beta chains sequenced from a single sample in a study of blood T cell repertoires in COVID-19 (dated by TCRdb to 2019 to 2021). Library method: the immunoSEQ multiplex PCR assay. TCRdb re-hosts the immuneACCESS table, in-frame sequences only. Its copies lack some clones; in the studies checked, an unresolved V gene accounts for under half of them, and the cause for the rest is not known. This sample lists roughly 180,000 clones; 75% to 80% were detected once. The ten largest clones capture around 8.1% of the sample. The sequenced sample was peripheral blood. The receptors stem from a woman in her 50s with active or convalescent COVID-19.

The chain has TRBV19 and TRBJ1-3, with 7 bases identical to TRBD1. CDR1 is LNHDA and CDR2 is SQIVND in the germline V gene (reference sequence). There are 16 residues in the CDR3. V was pared by 5 bases and J by 3 bases, with 10 bases of the junction left unmatched. CDR3 bases: TGTGCCAGTAGTTCACCAGGACAGGCTCATGGAAACACCATATATTTT. Its protein is CASSSPGQAHGNTIYF.

In this sample, this clone turned up a few times. This chain joins TRBV6-6 and TRBJ2-7, with D perhaps TRBD2 (7 bases). The ends were cut back, 0 bases at V and 2 bases at J, with 14 bases in the middle. Per the germline V gene, CDR1 is MNHNY and CDR2 is SVGAGI (reference sequence). CDR3 length: 16 residues. The DNA for the CDR3 is TGTGCCAGCAGTTACTCGTCTCGGGGGGCAACCTACGAGCAGTACTTC. This translates into CASSYSSRGATYEQYF.

This CDR3 reads CASRLTSDGTGELFF. The CDR3 nucleotides are TGTGCCAGCAGGCTAACTAGCGACGGCACCGGGGAGCTGTTTTTT. The rearrangement joins TRBV7-8 to TRBJ2-2; 7 bases fit TRBD2. The CDR3 totals 15 residues. CDR1 and CDR2 (germline): SGHVS, FQNEAQ. After removal of 6 bases from V and 4 bases from J, the junction contained 8 bases not matched to a gene.

The V and J genes are TRBV29-1 and TRBJ1-1, with unresolved D. The germline V and J ends were trimmed by 3 bases and 0 bases, with 11 bases remaining between them. The CDR3 has 14 amino acids. Per germline, CDR1 SQVTM and CDR2 ANQGSEA. CDR3 sequence reads: CSVDVWALNTEAFF. CDR3 DNA sequence: TGCAGCGTTGACGTATGGGCCTTGAACACTGAAGCTTTCTTT.

The rearrangement uses TRBV19 and TRBJ2-5; 11 bases map to TRBD2. Looked up from germline, CDR1 is LNHDA and CDR2 is SQIVND (reference sequence). V was clipped by 5 bases and J by 5 bases; unmatched bases: 10. CDR3 length: 16 amino acids. The CDR3 here is CASSSSGRKVGETQYF. The CDR3 nucleotides read TGTGCCAGTAGTTCTAGCGGGAGGAAGGTCGGTGAGACCCAGTACTTC.

The chain is built from TRBV11-3 and TRBJ2-3; no clear D. Germline CDR1 is SGHNT and CDR2 is YENEEA. The CDR3 sequence is 16 residues long. V was trimmed by 4 bases and J by 0 bases, leaving 14 bases between them. The CDR3 sequence: CASSSTPESSTDTQYF. The CDR3 DNA sequence: TGTGCCAGCAGCTCTACCCCGGAGAGTAGCACAGATACGCAGTATTTT.

CDR3 loop: CAWSRTRGEAFF. The CDR3 DNA reads as TGTGCCTGGAGTCGGACCCGGGGGGAAGCTTTCTTT. The chain employs TRBV30 and TRBJ1-1; TRBD1 might be the D (5 bases). Between the trimmed V and J ends, which lost 2 bases and 8 bases, there was a span of 12 bases. Germline V gives CDR1 GTSNPN, CDR2 SVGIG (reference sequence). This CDR3 has 12 amino acids.

The chain carries TRBV28 and TRBJ2-5; 7 bases line up with TRBD2. V shed 5 bases and J 1 base; nucleotides not matched to a gene: 13. The CDR3 contains 17 residues. Looked up from germline, CDR1 is MDHEN and CDR2 is SYDVKM. CDR3 amino acids: CASSPTGRGGGQETQYF. The CDR3 DNA follows: TGTGCCAGCAGTCCCACAGGACGCGGGGGAGGCCAAGAGACCCAGTACTTC.

J is TRBJ1-1 and V is TRBV6-4; no reliable D call. CDR3 length equals 15 residues. Germline-derived CDR1 and CDR2 are MRHNA and SNTAGT. The germline V and J ends were trimmed by 6 bases and 0 bases, with 14 bases remaining between them. CDR3 nucleotides: TGTGCCAGCAGGAGGGAGGCCTGGATGAACACTGAAGCTTTCTTT. Its protein product is CASRREAWMNTEAFF.

V is TRBV30 and J is TRBJ1-1, with TRBD1 as a possible D gene (6 bases). The CDR3 loop spans 15 amino acids. Germline lookup yields CDR1 GTSNPN and CDR2 SVGIG (reference sequence). The CDR3 DNA is TGTGCATCTACAGGGAGGGGGAGTAGGAACACTGAAGCTTTCTTT. Translating gives CASTGRGSRNTEAFF.

The J gene is TRBJ1-6, the V gene TRBV28, with D maybe TRBD1 (6 bases). Germline V lookup: CDR1 MDHEN, CDR2 SYDVKM. The CDR3 contains 15 residues. V lost 3 bases to trimming and J lost 6 bases, with 12 bases between them. CDR3 loop: CASSFPGQPNSPLHF. The CDR3 DNA sequence: TGTGCCAGCAGTTTCCCCGGACAGCCTAATTCACCCCTCCACTTT.

The rearrangement links TRBV6-2 or TRBV6-3 to TRBJ2-1; 7 bases align to TRBD2. The germline gives CDR1 MNHEY, CDR2 SVGEGT. The ends lost 3 bases at V and 10 bases at J; junction bases unmatched: 0. The CDR3 runs to 11 residues. The CDR3 DNA is TGTGCCAGCAGTTATAGCGGGGAGCAGTTCTTC. Amino acids: CASSYSGEQFF.

V usage is TRBV4-3 and J usage is TRBJ1-6; TRBD1 matches at 9 bases. The CDR3 length is 15 residues. In germline, CDR1 is LGHNA, CDR2 YSLEER. Unmatched junction bases numbered 4, after V lost 6 bases and J lost 4 bases. The CDR3 spells CASRPDRGYNSPLHF. For the CDR3, the DNA is TGCGCCAGCAGGCCGGACAGGGGTTATAATTCACCCCTCCACTTT.

The chain couples TRBV6-5 to TRBJ1-2; D is possibly TRBD1 (6 bases). Per the germline V gene, CDR1 is MNHEY and CDR2 is SVGAGI. CDR3 length: 13 amino acids. V was trimmed by 7 bases and J by 4 bases, leaving 13 bases between them. In DNA form, the CDR3 reads TGTGCCAGCACCCACAGGGAAGCCTATGGCTACACCTTC. It yields the protein CASTHREAYGYTF.

V gene TRBV7-2 combines with J gene TRBJ1-4; D is unclear. V shed 0 bases and J shed 8 bases, with 10 bases lying between them. The germline CDR1 and CDR2 sequences are SGHTA and FQGNSA. The CDR3 is 14 residues long. CDR3 nucleotides: TGTGCCAGCAGCTTAGCGCAGGTGAGAGAAAAACTGTTTTTT. It specifies CASSLAQVREKLFF.